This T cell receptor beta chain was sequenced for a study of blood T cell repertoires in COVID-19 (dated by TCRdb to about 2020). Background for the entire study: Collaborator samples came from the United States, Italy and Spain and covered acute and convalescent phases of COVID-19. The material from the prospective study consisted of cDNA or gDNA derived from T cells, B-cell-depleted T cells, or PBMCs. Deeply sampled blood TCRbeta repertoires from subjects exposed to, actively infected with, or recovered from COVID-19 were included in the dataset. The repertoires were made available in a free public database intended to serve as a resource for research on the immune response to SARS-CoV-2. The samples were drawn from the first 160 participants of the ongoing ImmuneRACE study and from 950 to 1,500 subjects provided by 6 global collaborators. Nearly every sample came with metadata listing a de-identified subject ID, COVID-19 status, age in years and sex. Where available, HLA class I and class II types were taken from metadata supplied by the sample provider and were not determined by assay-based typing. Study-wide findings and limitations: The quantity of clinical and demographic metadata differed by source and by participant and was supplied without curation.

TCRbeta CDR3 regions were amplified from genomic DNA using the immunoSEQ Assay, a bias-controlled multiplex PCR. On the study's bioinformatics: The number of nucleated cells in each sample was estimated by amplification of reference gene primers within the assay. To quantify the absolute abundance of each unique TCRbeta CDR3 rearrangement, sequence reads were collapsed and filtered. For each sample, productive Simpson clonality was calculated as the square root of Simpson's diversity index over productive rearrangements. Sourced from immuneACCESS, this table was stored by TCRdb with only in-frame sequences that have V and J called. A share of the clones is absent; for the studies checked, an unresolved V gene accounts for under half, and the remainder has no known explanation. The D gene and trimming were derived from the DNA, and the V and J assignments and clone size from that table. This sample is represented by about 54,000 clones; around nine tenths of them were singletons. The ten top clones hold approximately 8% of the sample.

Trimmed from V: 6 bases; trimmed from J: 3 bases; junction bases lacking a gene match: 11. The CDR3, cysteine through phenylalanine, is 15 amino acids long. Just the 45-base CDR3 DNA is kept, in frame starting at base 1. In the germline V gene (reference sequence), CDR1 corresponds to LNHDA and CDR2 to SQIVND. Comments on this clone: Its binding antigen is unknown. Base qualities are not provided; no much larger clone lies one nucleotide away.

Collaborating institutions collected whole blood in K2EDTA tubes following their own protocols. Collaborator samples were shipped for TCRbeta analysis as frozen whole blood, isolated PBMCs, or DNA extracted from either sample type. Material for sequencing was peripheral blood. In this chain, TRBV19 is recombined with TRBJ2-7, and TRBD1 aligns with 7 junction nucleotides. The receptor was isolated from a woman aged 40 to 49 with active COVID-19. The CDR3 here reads CASRGIRDSLYEQYF. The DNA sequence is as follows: TGTGCCAGTAGGGGTATCCGGGACAGCCTCTACGAGCAGTACTTC.